These 19 T cell receptor beta chains originate from one sample sequenced in a study of shared clonotypes between healthy human individuals. TCRdb's copy holds only in-frame clones and misses some; the assay was immunoSEQ multiplex PCR. Among roughly 2.6 million clones listed, around 90% were seen once. What was sequenced was naive CD4+ T cells sorted from blood. Sample subset: CD45RA+ positively selected. These receptors came from a man aged 18 to 29 in good health.

The chain combines TRBV6-1 with TRBJ2-7; no clear D gene. CDR3 length equals 17 residues. V was pared by 4 bases and J by 0 bases, with 19 bases between. Per the germline V gene, CDR1 is MNHNS and CDR2 is SASEGT. The CDR3 protein is CASSGLNLVSYSYEQYF. The CDR3 region has the DNA TGTGCCAGCAGTGGGTTAAATCTAGTTTCCTACTCCTACGAGCAGTACTTC.

The gene calls are TRBV6-5 and TRBJ1-1; D is unclear. Germline V gives CDR1 MNHEY, CDR2 SVGAGI. The V gene lost 9 bases and the J gene lost 6 bases, with 20 bases spanning the gap. This CDR3 spans 14 amino acids. The CDR3 DNA sequence: TGTGCCAGTACCGACGGGGTATGGAGCGCTGAAGCTTTCTTT. Protein sequence: CASTDGVWSAEAFF.

The genes are TRBV6-1 and TRBJ2-2, with D perhaps assigned TRBD1 or TRBD2 (5 bases each). The CDR3 has 14 amino acids. With 8 bases removed from V and 3 bases from J, the gap between germline ends came to 13 bases. Germline lookup yields CDR1 MNHNS and CDR2 SASEGT. In nucleotides, the CDR3 is TGTGCCAGCCTCCGAAGGGGAGACACCGGGGAGCTGTTTTTT. Protein sequence: CASLRRGDTGELFF.

About this clone: This specimen includes other DNA sequences encoding the same CDR3. The rearrangement uses TRBV6-1 and TRBJ1-2, with D uncertain. Germline CDR1 MNHNS, CDR2 SASEGT. The CDR3 runs to 13 residues. Trimming pared 0 bases from V and 4 bases from J, leaving 6 bases between. CDR3 in DNA: TGTGCCAGCAGTGAAGCGAGACCCTATGGCTACACCTTC. It is translated as CASSEARPYGYTF.

J is TRBJ1-2 and V is TRBV28; D is unclear. The CDR3 contains 14 residues. V lost 8 bases, J lost 0 bases, and 13 bases lay in between. Germline lookup yields CDR1 MDHEN and CDR2 SYDVKM. The CDR3 is CASRSQAANYGYTF. CDR3 bases: TGTGCCAGCCGCAGTCAGGCCGCTAACTATGGCTACACCTTC.

V is TRBV6-1 and J is TRBJ2-6, with 7 bases fitting TRBD1. The V and J ends lost 7 bases and 3 bases, in that order; junction bases with no gene match: 6. Germline CDR1 MNHNS, CDR2 SASEGT. CDR3 length equals 15 residues. The CDR3 DNA is TGTGCCAGCACCGCGACAGGGATTGGGGCCAACGTCCTGACTTTC. As protein: CASTATGIGANVLTF.

This chain links TRBV5-1 with TRBJ2-2, with a weak D call TRBD2 (6 bases). CDR1 SGHRS and CDR2 YFSETQ come from the germline V gene. CDR3 length: 15 residues. Trimming stripped 0 bases from V and 6 bases from J, with 12 bases between. CDR3 in DNA: TGCGCCAGCAGCTTGGCGGGCGGGGCGCCCGGGGAGCTGTTTTTT. Its translation is CASSLAGGAPGELFF.

The V and J genes are TRBV2 and TRBJ1-2; D gene uncertain. The V gene lost 7 bases and the J gene lost 0 bases, with 18 bases spanning the gap. The CDR3 has 16 amino acids. CDR1 and CDR2 (germline): SNHLY, FYNNEI. This CDR3 is CASTLEGPAPNYGYTF. In DNA, the CDR3 is TGTGCCAGCACCCTCGAAGGGCCAGCCCCTAACTATGGCTACACCTTC.

The rearrangement uses TRBV6-5 and TRBJ2-1; D perhaps matches TRBD1 (5 bases). CDR1 MNHEY and CDR2 SVGAGI come from the germline V gene. The length of the CDR3 is 15 residues. V lost 4 bases to trimming and J lost 6 bases, with 16 bases between them. The DNA for the CDR3 is TGTGCCAGCAGTTCCCAGCGCAGGCAGGGCAATGAGCAGTTCTTC. Protein sequence: CASSSQRRQGNEQFF.

The rearrangement links TRBV7-2 to TRBJ2-5; maybe TRBD1 (5 bases). Germline CDR1 is SGHTA and CDR2 is FQGNSA. The CDR3 is made up of 13 amino acids. V lost 7 bases and J 5 bases, leaving 14 bases between the germline ends. The CDR3 sequence: CASNLRGAETQYF. The CDR3 DNA is TGTGCCAGCAACCTACGTGGGGCCGAGACCCAGTACTTC.

This chain links TRBV5-1 with TRBJ1-1; no firm D call. The germline CDR1 and CDR2 sequences are SGHRS and YFSETQ. V was shortened by 5 bases and J by 1 base, with 15 bases between the two germline ends. The CDR3 sequence is 15 residues long. The CDR3 DNA follows: TGCGCCAGCAGTCCCTCGGCAGGCTGGAACACTGAAGCTTTCTTT. Its protein product is CASSPSAGWNTEAFF.

The chain couples TRBV7-2 to TRBJ2-7, with TRBD2 identical over 10 bases. Germline V gene data show CDR1 as SGHTA and CDR2 as FQGNSA. This CDR3 region has 17 residues. J gave up 2 bases and V 5 bases, and 12 bases lay outside the gene matches. Here the CDR3 reads CASSLRQSLAGAYEQYF. CDR3 bases: TGTGCCAGCAGCCTACGACAGAGCCTAGCGGGAGCCTACGAGCAGTACTTC.

V and J are TRBV19 and TRBJ2-5; 13 nucleotides line up with TRBD2. The ends lost 5 bases at V and 4 bases at J; junction bases unmatched: 7. The CDR3 length is 16 residues. Per the germline V gene, CDR1 is LNHDA and CDR2 is SQIVND (reference sequence). Written as DNA, the CDR3 is TGTGCCAGTAGTCTCTGGACTAGCGGGAGTTTAGAGACCCAGTACTTC. This translates into CASSLWTSGSLETQYF.

A remark on this clone: Other DNA sequences of this sample code for an identical CDR3. This chain uses TRBV18 with TRBJ2-7, with D unclear. Germline CDR1 KGHSH, CDR2 LQKENI. Trimming stripped 6 bases from V and 5 bases from J, with 8 bases between. The length of the CDR3 is 11 residues. The CDR3, as DNA: TGTGCCAGCTCCGCCGGCGACGAGCAGTACTTC. This sequence encodes CASSAGDEQYF.

This clone was seen more than once but under ten times. This sample also contains other DNA sequences that code for the same CDR3. The rearrangement links TRBV7-9 to TRBJ2-7; 10 bases match TRBD1. Germline V CDR1 and CDR2: SEHNR, FQNEAQ (reference sequence). V trimming: 5 bases; J trimming: 2 bases; junction bases outside the gene matches: 6. This CDR3 contains 15 residues. CDR3 sequence: CASSLTGTGAYEQYF. The DNA of the CDR3 is TGTGCCAGCAGCCTGACCGGGACAGGGGCCTACGAGCAGTACTTC.

Concerning this clone: Different DNA sequences within this sample yield the same CDR3. The chain combines TRBV5-1 with TRBJ2-7; the match to TRBD1 covers 8 bases. The trim removed 2 bases at V and 1 base at J, leaving 2 bases unmatched. The CDR3 loop spans 14 amino acids. Germline V CDR1 and CDR2: SGHRS, YFSETQ. Here the CDR3 DNA reads TGCGCCAGCAGCTTCCGGGACAGGTCCTACGAGCAGTACTTC. Translating gives CASSFRDRSYEQYF. Full variable domain (missing parts from reference TRBV5-1 and TRBJ2-7): KAGVTQTPRYLIKTRGQQVTLSCSPISGHRSVSWYQQTPGQGLQFLFEYFSETQRNKGNFPGRFSGRQFSNSRSEMNVSTLELGDSALYLCASSFRDRSYEQYFGPGTRLTVT.

The CDR3 is CASSHGQGDYEQYF. The CDR3 nucleotides are TGTGCCAGCAGCCATGGACAGGGGGACTACGAGCAGTACTTC. The rearrangement links TRBV4-2 to TRBJ2-7; the match to TRBD1 covers 10 bases. V lost 3 bases to trimming and J lost 3 bases; unmatched junction nucleotides: 2. This CDR3 is built from 14 residues. Germline V lookup: CDR1 LGHNA, CDR2 YNFKEQ.

The chain carries TRBV30 and TRBJ1-2; 7 bases are a match to TRBD1. Trimming at V came to 0 bases and at J to 8 bases, leaving 9 bases not matched to a gene. The CDR3 runs 14 residues. Germline V gives CDR1 GTSNPN, CDR2 SVGIG (reference sequence). CDR3 coding DNA: TGTGCCTGGAGTGTTCGAGGGACAGTAATAGGCTACACCTTC. This gives the protein CAWSVRGTVIGYTF.

The gene calls are TRBV7-9 and TRBJ2-3; TRBD1 aligns across 7 bases. The germline CDR1 and CDR2 sequences are SEHNR and FQNEAQ (reference sequence). V gave up 5 bases and J gave up 3 bases; unmatched junction bases: 14. The CDR3 extends over 17 amino acids. CDR3 in amino acids: CASSPHPTGLMTDTQYF. CDR3 nucleotide sequence: TGTGCCAGCAGCCCTCACCCGACAGGGCTTATGACAGATACGCAGTATTTT.